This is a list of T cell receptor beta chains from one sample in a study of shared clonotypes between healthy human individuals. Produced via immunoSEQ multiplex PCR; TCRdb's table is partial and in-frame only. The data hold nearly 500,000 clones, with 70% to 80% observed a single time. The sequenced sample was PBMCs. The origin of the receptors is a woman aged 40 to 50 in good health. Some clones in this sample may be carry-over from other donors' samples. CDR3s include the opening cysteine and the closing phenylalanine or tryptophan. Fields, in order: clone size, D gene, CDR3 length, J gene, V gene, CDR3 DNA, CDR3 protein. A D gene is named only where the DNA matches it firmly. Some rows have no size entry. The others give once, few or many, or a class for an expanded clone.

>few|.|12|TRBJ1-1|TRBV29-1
TGCAGCGTTGAAGTTAGGGGAACTGAAGCTTTCTTT
CSVEVRGTEAFF
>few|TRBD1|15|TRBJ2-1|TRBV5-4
TGTGCCAGCAGCTTGGACAGGGGGGCCTACAATGAGCAGTTCTTC
CASSLDRGAYNEQFF
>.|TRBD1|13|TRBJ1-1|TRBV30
TGTGCCTGGAGCGAACAGGGGAGCACTGAAGCTTTCTTT
CAWSEQGSTEAFF
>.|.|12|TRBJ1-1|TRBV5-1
TGCGCCAGCAGCTCCCGGCACACTGAAGCTTTCTTT
CASSSRHTEAFF
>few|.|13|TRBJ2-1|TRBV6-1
TGTGCCAGCAGTGAAGTTACCCGGGCTGAGCAGTTCTTC
CASSEVTRAEQFF
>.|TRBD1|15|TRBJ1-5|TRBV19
TGTGCCAGCGAGCCCCGGGACAGGGAGAATCAGCCCCAGCATTTT
CASEPRDRENQPQHF
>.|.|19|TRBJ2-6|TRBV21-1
TGTGCCAGCACTAAGTTTTGTTGCGGCAGAATATCTGGGGCCAACGTCCTGACTTTC
CASTKFCCGRISGANVLTF
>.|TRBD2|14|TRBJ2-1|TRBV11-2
TGTGCCACCTCGATAGCGGGAGTTGTAAATGAGCAGTTCTTC
CATSIAGVVNEQFF
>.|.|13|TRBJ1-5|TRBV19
TGTGCCGCCCAGAGTAGGGGTTATCAGCCCCAGCATTTT
CAAQSRGYQPQHF
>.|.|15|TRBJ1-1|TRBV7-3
TGTGCCAGCAGCTTAGGGCGGATTTTGACCACTGAAGCTTTCTTT
CASSLGRILTTEAFF
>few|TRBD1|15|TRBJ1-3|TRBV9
TGTGCCAGCAGCGTAGAGGGGGCGAGGGGAAACACCATATATTTT
CASSVEGARGNTIYF
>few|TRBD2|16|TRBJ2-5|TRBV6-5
TGTGCCAGCAGTTACTTCGGACTAGCGGGAGCGGAGACCCAGTACTTC
CASSYFGLAGAETQYF
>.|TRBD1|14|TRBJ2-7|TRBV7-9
TGTGCCAGCTCCCCCGGGACAGTCCCCTACGAGCAGTACTTC
CASSPGTVPYEQYF
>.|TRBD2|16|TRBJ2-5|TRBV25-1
TGTGCCAGCAGTGAATGGGTGCGGGAGGGCACAGAGACCCAGTACTTC
CASSEWVREGTETQYF
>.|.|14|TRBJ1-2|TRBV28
TGTGCCAGCAGTTTTCACAGGACCCTTGGGGGCTACACCTTC
CASSFHRTLGGYTF
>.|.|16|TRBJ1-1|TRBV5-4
TGTGCCAGCAGCCCAGGGTGGGGTGAGGGGAACACTGAAGCTTTCTTT
CASSPGWGEGNTEAFF
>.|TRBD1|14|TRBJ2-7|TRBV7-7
TGTGCTAGCAGCCCCGGGACAGGGGACTACGAGCAGTACTTC
CASSPGTGDYEQYF
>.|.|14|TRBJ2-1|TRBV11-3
TGTGCCAGCAGCTTATTCTGGGGGAGCAATGAGCAGTTCTTC
CASSLFWGSNEQFF
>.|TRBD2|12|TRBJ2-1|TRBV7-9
TGTGCCAGCCAAGGACTAGCGACCGAGCAGTTCTTC
CASQGLATEQFF
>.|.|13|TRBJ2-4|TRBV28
TGTGCCAGCAGTTTACCACAGGGAAACATTCAGTACTTC
CASSLPQGNIQYF
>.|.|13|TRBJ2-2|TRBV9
TGTGCCAGCAGTAGCGCTTTCACCGGGGAGCTGTTTTTT
CASSSAFTGELFF
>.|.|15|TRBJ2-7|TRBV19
TGTGCCAGTAGTAATTTCGGAGGCGGTACCTACGAGCAGTACTTC
CASSNFGGGTYEQYF
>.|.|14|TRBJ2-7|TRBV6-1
TGTGCCAGCAGCGCCCCAGGACCCGCCTACGAGCAGTACTTC
CASSAPGPAYEQYF
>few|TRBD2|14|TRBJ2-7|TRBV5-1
TGCGCCAGCAGCCCCCCAGGGACTAGCGTTGGGCAGTACTTC
CASSPPGTSVGQYF
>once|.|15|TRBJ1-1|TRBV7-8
TGTGCCAGCAGCCTCGGGACACATGGGAACACTGAAGCTTTCTTT
CASSLGTHGNTEAFF
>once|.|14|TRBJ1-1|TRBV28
TGTGCCAGCAGTTTCCTACAGAAGAACACTGAAGCTTTCTTT
CASSFLQKNTEAFF
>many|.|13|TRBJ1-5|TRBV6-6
TGTGCCAGCAACACAGGTTTCAATCAGCCCCAGCATTTT
CASNTGFNQPQHF
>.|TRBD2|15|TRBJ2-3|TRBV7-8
TGTGCCAGCAGCTCTTTAGCGGGTTCCACAGATACGCAGTATTTT
CASSSLAGSTDTQYF
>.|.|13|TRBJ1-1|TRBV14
TGTGCCAGCAGCCAAACACAGGGCACTGAAGCTTTCTTT
CASSQTQGTEAFF
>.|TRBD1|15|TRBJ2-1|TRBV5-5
TGTGCCAGCAGCTCCTCCGGGACAGGGTGGGGTACGCAGTTCTTC
CASSSSGTGWGTQFF
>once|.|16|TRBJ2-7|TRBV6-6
TGTGCCAGCAGTTACTATGGGGCAGCGAACTCCTACGAGCAGTACTTC
CASSYYGAANSYEQYF
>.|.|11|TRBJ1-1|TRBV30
TGTGCCTGGAGCCTCAACACTGAAGCTTTCTTT
CAWSLNTEAFF
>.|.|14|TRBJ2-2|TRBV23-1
TGCGCCACCCCGGGGCAGAGGAACACCGGGGAGCTGTTTTTT
CATPGQRNTGELFF
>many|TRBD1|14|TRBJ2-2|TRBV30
TGTGCCTGGAGTGCTCAGGGGGTGACCGGGGAGCTGTTTTTT
CAWSAQGVTGELFF
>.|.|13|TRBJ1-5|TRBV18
TGTGCCAGCTCGCCCGGGACCGATTGGCCCCAGCATTTT
CASSPGTDWPQHF
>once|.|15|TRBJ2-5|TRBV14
TGTGCCAGCAGCCAAGATCTAGGCGTCTGGGAGACCCAGTACTTC
CASSQDLGVWETQYF
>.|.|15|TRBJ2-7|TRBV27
TGTGCCAGCAGTTTTCGGGGGCAGCGCGAGTACGAGCAGTACTTC
CASSFRGQREYEQYF